One sample yielded the 5 T cell receptor beta chains listed below, sequenced in a study of blood T cell repertoires in COVID-19 (dated by TCRdb to 2018 to 2021). Receptors were amplified or captured by the immunoSEQ multiplex PCR assay. As stored in TCRdb, this immuneACCESS dataset retains in-frame rearrangements with V and J assigned. A fraction of the clones does not appear; measured against another copy, unresolved V genes explain less than half of the discrepancy, and the remainder lacks a known reason. The sample table holds some 49,000 clones, of which 81% were seen once. The ten most abundant clones make up about 22% of the sample. Sequencing was done on a sample of peripheral blood. The receptors stem from a woman of 80 years or more with COVID-19, enrolled during active disease.

In this sample, this clone turned up once. The rearrangement links TRBV9 to TRBJ1-5; D may be TRBD1 (6 bases). The CDR3 loop spans 14 amino acids. The V gene lost 3 bases and the J gene lost 4 bases, with 11 bases spanning the gap. CDR1 and CDR2 from the germline V gene are SGDLS and YYNGEE. CDR3 loop: CASSAGQMNQPQHF. The CDR3 nucleotides are TGTGCCAGCAGCGCAGGACAGATGAATCAGCCCCAGCATTTT.

The chain couples TRBV4-1 to TRBJ2-2; TRBD2 matches at 10 bases. Germline CDR1 is MGHRA and CDR2 is YSYEKL. CDR3 length equals 16 residues. V lost 1 base, J lost 4 bases, and 3 bases stayed unmatched. CDR3 DNA: TGCGCCAGCAGCCAAGGCCAGCGGGAGGGCACCGGGGAGCTGTTTTTT. Its protein product is CASSQGQREGTGELFF.

The rearrangement joins TRBV7-9 to TRBJ2-1; TRBD2 matches at 7 bases. The J segment lost 4 bases and the V segment lost 5 bases, leaving 11 bases of the junction unmatched. The germline gives CDR1 SEHNR, CDR2 FQNEAQ (reference sequence). This CDR3 spans 16 amino acids. CDR3 DNA sequence: TGTGCCAGCAGCCTTGTCTCGGGAGGCGCGTACAATGAGCAGTTCTTC. This gives the protein CASSLVSGGAYNEQFF.

The chain joins TRBV6-6 to TRBJ1-1; TRBD1 agrees at 7 bases. The CDR3 spans 15 residues. The germline V gene encodes CDR1 MNHNY and CDR2 SVGAGI (reference sequence). Losses at the gene ends were 5 bases for V and 5 bases for J; bases not matched to a gene: 11. The CDR3 is CASSQSTGKFTEAFF. CDR3 DNA sequence: TGTGCCAGCAGTCAATCGACAGGGAAGTTTACTGAAGCTTTCTTT.

The chain uses TRBV5-6 and TRBJ2-4, with TRBD1 matching over 7 bases. J was trimmed by 7 bases and V by 1 base; bases with no gene match: 8. This CDR3 region has 15 residues. Germline values: CDR1 SGHDT, CDR2 YYEEEE. The CDR3 region is CASSLTGTARNIQYF. The DNA of the CDR3 is TGTGCCAGCAGCTTGACCGGGACAGCAAGGAACATTCAGTACTTC.